This T cell receptor (beta chain) was captured by sequencing in a study of T cell responses to AZD1222 COVID-19 vaccine (dated by TCRdb to the early 2020s). Concerning the study at large: AZD1222 recipients with second doses at about 4 weeks or about 12 weeks were pooled, because spike-specific TCR depth and breadth did not differ between schedules. A total of under 250 trial participants underwent TCR sequencing, of whom more than 200 had received two doses of AZD1222 and about 26 had received two doses of the MenACWY control vaccine. Trial participants were enrolled into age subgroups of 18-55, 56-69 and 70-plus years, which contained about 150, 27 and 61 TCR-sequenced participants, respectively.

What the work shows at the level of the full study, not this receptor alone: Because no day 14 peak-response samples were available, repertoires were characterized only after the peak T cell response. A significant rise in spike-specific TCR breadth and depth was observed after two AZD1222 doses relative to day 0 and relative to MenACWY recipients. In the small 56-69-year group, the increase in depth fell short of significance, most likely because of low power. Epitopes outside the regions mutated in the B.1.351 and B.1.1.7 variants were reportedly recognized by nearly half of the unique spike-specific TCRs. Participants were mostly white British and included more females than males, and it was suggested by the authors that clonal diversity may have been underestimated. Conclusions about previously exposed vaccinees are limited, since just 5 or 6 AZD1222 recipients were seropositive for SARS-CoV-2 at baseline. The vaccine-associated CD4 TCRs covered the entire spike protein, and the dominant responses fell in regions 160-218 and 743-854.

The time point label on this specimen signifies: baseline before first vaccination. Vaccinee samples came from UK trials COV001 and COV002, including a single-blind randomized controlled phase 2/3 trial of AZD1222 (ChAdOx1 nCoV-19) in healthy adults. For TCRbeta chain sequencing, PBMC samples from trial participants were taken at day 0 and at day 28 after the second dose. Remarks on this clone: Its binding antigen is unknown. Per-base qualities were not stored, and no clone one base away is much larger. Other DNA sequences from this sample encode an identical CDR3 as well.

The CDR3 regions of human TCRbeta chains were analyzed by immunosequencing. As for the authors' bioinformatics: TCRs in the repertoires were compared against a reference library of SARS-CoV-2-specific TCRs that had been generated with the MIRA antigen-specificity platform. Breadth was defined as the fraction of unique TCRs that were SARS-CoV-2-associated, and depth was defined as the fraction of total T cells that were SARS-CoV-2-associated. Using the MIRA data, each spike-specific TCR was assigned both to the spike region to which the TCR was reactive and to a CD4 or CD8 class. Log10-transformed breadth and depth values were compared by one-way ANOVA with Sidak's multiple comparisons tests. TCRdb stores this immuneACCESS table with in-frame sequences only. Part of the clones is absent; in the studies checked, under half of the shortfall reflects unresolved V genes, and no reason is known for the rest. V, J and clone size are taken as reported in that table, and D and trimming were inferred from the DNA itself. For this sample the table gives around 100,000 clones, of which roughly 90% were detected only once. The ten largest make up around a sixth of the sample.

As encoded in the germline V gene, CDR1 is ENHRY while CDR2 is SYGVKD. The CDR3 covers 13 residues, taking in both the cysteine and the phenylalanine. The entry retains the CDR3 DNA only, 39 bases that are in frame from base 1. V sheds 6 bases and J sheds 0 bases, leaving 7 bases between their ends. This receptor was obtained from an adult in good health. Recombination joined TRBV10-3 with TRBJ2-3, with TRBD1 tentatively as D gene (5 bases match). The input for sequencing was peripheral blood, taken on day 0 of AZD1222 vaccination. For the CDR3, the sequence is CAIRGASTDTQYF. The DNA reads TGTGCCATCAGAGGGGCAAGCACAGATACGCAGTATTTT.